This T cell receptor beta chain stems from a study of T-cell memory formation after mild COVID-19. This CDR3 spans 15 amino acids. CDR1 is SGHRS and CDR2 is YFSETQ in the germline V gene. The ends were cut back, 0 bases at V and 7 bases at J, with 14 bases in the middle. TCRdb ran MiXCR on the 5' RACE reads and lists one entry per CDR3 protein. The sample includes around 530,000 distinct CDR3 sequences, about a fifth of them seen just once. About this clonotype itself: What it binds is unknown.

General observations from the study: Mainly CM and EM harbored the contracting CD4+ clones; mainly EMRA harbored the CD8+ ones.

The sample was PBMCs or a T cell subset sorted from them (not recorded which). The source of this sequence is an adult woman who had mild COVID-19 (a few samples of this study predate the infection). Cell type and time point are not known. The chain links TRBV5-1 to TRBJ1-5, with D uncertain. This CDR3 reads CASSLGQAGNQPQHF. CDR3 coding DNA: TGCGCCAGCAGCTTGGGGCAGGCGGGAAACCAGCCCCAGCATTTT.